The entry below gives a single TCR beta chain sequence along with its context. Its antigen is as yet unknown. These data belong to a study of shared clonotypes between healthy human individuals. Clones were read by immunoSEQ multiplex PCR, and TCRdb kept only the in-frame ones, dropping some. The sample holds hundreds of thousands of clones; 85% to 95% are singletons and the top ten take about 0.11%. The CDR3 is 15 residues long. Trimming removed 3 bases from V and 4 bases from J; junction bases left unmatched: 4. Looked up from germline, CDR1 is SGHDT and CDR2 is YYEEEE. Naive CD8 cells lacked CD45RO and underwent positive selection for CCR7, leaving out terminally differentiated effector memory CD45RA+ cells. General study findings and limits: The low donor count limited represented genetic and exposure-history diversity. Naive CD4 clonotype sharing across a few donors was 4% to 5.5%.

This receptor was identified in a woman in her thirties in good health. J is TRBJ2-2 and V is TRBV5-6; 9 nucleotides agree with TRBD2. Specimen: naive CD8+ T cells sorted from blood. In nucleotides, the CDR3 is TGTGCCAGCAGCTGGGCGACTAGCGGCACCGGGGAGCTGTTTTTT. Its translation is CASSWATSGTGELFF. Full variable domain (remainder filled in from reference TRBV5-6 and TRBJ2-2): DAGVTQSPTHLIKTRGQQVTLRCSPKSGHDTVSWYQQALGQGPQFIFQYYEEEERQRGNFPDRFSGHQFPNYSSELNVNALLLGDSALYLCASSWATSGTGELFFGEGSRLTVL.